This T cell receptor beta chain was observed in a study of T cells in Graves' hyperthyroidism and ophthalmopathy. Study in general: The authors collected peripheral blood at initial diagnosis, before any treatment. Broader study findings: Classification by a 13 V-J model distinguished ophthalmopathy from stable hyperthyroidism.

Out of over 7.5 ml of fresh peripheral blood came the PBMCs. Trimming took 0 bases from V and 2 from J, leaving 15 bases between them. The CDR3 loop spans 16 amino acids. Germline V gene lookup returns CDR1 SGHTS and CDR2 YDEGEE. TCR beta CDR3 regions were amplified from RNA. The primer set for the first-round RT-PCR of the TCR CDR3 was HTBI. MiXCR, applied by TCRdb to the multiplex PCR reads, yields one record per CDR3 protein. Found here are about 260,000 distinct CDR3 sequences, approximately 26% of them singletons; the top ten hold around 30%. This clonotype was found many times. What it binds is not known.

The clonotype was recovered from a man aged 35 to 55 with Graves' hyperthyroidism that later progressed to Graves' ophthalmopathy. V usage is TRBV5-8 and J usage is TRBJ2-7; D is uncertain. The source material was blood. In nucleotides, the CDR3 is TGTGCCAGCAGCTTGGGGGCCCTAATAGTTCCCTACGAGCAGTACTTC. Protein product: CASSLGALIVPYEQYF.